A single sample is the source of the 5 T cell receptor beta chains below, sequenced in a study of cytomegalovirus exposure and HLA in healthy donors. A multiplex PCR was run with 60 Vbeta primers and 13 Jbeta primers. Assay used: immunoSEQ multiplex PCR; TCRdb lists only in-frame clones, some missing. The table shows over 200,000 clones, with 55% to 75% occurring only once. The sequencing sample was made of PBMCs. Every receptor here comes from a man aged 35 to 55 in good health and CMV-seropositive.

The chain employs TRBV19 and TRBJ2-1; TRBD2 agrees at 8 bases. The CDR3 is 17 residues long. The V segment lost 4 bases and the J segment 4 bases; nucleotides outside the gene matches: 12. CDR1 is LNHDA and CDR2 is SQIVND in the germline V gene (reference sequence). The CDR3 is CASSTTLAAGGYNEQFF. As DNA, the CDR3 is TGTGCCAGTAGTACCACGTTAGCGGCGGGGGGATACAATGAGCAGTTCTTC.

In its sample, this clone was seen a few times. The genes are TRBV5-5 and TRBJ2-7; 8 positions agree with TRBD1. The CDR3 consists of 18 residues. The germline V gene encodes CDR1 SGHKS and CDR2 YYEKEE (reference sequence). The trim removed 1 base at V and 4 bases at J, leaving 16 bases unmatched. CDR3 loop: CASSLRILGQGAGYEQYF. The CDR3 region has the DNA TGTGCCAGCAGCTTGAGGATTCTAGGGCAGGGGGCCGGGTACGAGCAGTACTTC.

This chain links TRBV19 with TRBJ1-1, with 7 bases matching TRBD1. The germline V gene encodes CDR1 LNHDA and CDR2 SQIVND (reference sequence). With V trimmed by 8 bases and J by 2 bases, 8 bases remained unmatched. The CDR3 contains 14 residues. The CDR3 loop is CASGRRQGNTEAFF. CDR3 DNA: TGTGCCAGTGGGCGTAGACAGGGTAACACTGAAGCTTTCTTT.

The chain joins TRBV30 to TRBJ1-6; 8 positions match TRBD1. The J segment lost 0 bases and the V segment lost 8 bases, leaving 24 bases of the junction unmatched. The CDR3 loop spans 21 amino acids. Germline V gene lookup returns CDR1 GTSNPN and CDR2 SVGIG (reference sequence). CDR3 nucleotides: TGTGCCGTGCCTGGACGTCCGGGGACAGGAGACTACATCTCCTATAATTCACCCCTCCACTTT. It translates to CAVPGRPGTGDYISYNSPLHF.

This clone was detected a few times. The CDR3 nucleotides read TGTGCCAGCAGCGTAGCTACGGGACAGAATAATGAAAAACTGTTTTTT. This gives the protein CASSVATGQNNEKLFF. The V call is TRBV9, the J call TRBJ1-4; 7 nucleotides match TRBD1. The germline V gene has CDR1 SGDLS and CDR2 YYNGEE. This CDR3 region has 16 residues. The V segment lost 0 bases and the J segment 4 bases; nucleotides outside the gene matches: 6.